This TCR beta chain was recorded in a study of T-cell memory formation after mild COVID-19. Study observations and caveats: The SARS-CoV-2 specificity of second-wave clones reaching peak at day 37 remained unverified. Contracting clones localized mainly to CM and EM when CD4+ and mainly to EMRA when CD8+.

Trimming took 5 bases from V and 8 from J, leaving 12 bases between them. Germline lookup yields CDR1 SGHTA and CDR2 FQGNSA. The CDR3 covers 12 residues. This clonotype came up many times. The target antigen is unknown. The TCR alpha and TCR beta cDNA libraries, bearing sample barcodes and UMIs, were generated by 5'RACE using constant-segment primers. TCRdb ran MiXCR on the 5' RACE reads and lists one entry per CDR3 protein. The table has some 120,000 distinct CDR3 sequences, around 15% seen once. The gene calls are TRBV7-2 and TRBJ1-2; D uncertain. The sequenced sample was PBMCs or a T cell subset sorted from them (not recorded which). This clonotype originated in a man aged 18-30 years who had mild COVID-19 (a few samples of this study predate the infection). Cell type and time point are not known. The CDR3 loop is CASSPTLRGYTF. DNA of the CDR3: TGTGCCAGCAGCCCTACCCTTAGAGGCTACACCTTC.